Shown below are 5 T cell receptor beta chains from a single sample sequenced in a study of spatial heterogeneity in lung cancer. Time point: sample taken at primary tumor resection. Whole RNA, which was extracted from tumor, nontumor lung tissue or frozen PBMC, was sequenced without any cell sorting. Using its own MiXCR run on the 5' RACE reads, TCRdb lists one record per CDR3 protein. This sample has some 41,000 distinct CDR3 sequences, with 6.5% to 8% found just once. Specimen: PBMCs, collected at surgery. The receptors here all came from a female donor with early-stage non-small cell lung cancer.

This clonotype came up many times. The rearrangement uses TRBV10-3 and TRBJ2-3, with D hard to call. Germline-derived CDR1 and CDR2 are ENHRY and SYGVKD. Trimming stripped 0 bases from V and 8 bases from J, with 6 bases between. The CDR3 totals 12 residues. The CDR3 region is CAISESESTQYF. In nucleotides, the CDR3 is TGTGCCATCAGTGAGTCTGAGTCTACGCAGTATTTT.

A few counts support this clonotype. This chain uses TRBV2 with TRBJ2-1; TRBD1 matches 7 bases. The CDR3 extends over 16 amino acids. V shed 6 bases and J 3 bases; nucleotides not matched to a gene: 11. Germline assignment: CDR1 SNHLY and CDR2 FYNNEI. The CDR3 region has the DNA TGTGCCAGCAGGACCACTAGGGGACAGAACTACAATGAGCAGTTCTTC. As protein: CASRTTRGQNYNEQFF.

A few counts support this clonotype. CDR3 sequence reads: CASSTRTSGGAHTQYF. The CDR3 coding sequence is TGTGCCAGCAGCACTAGGACTAGCGGGGGGGCACATACGCAGTATTTT. The chain is built from TRBV5-4 and TRBJ2-3, with 15 bases identical to TRBD2. Germline V lookup: CDR1 SGHNT, CDR2 YYREEE (reference sequence). The CDR3 contains 16 residues. V lost 4 bases and J lost 7; bases outside the gene matches: 7.

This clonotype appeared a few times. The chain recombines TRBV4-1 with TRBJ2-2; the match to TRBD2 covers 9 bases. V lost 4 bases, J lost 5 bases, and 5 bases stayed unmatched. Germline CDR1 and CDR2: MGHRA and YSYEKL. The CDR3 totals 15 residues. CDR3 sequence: CASSPGLAQTGELFF. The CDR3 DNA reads TGCGCCAGCAGCCCCGGACTAGCGCAAACCGGGGAGCTGTTTTTT.

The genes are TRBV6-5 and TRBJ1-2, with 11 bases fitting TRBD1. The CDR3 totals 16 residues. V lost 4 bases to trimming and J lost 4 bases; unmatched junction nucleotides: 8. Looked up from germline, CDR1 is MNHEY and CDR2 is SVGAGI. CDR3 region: CASSFQGTGGLYGYTF. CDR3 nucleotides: TGTGCCAGCAGTTTTCAAGGGACAGGGGGTCTCTATGGCTACACCTTC.